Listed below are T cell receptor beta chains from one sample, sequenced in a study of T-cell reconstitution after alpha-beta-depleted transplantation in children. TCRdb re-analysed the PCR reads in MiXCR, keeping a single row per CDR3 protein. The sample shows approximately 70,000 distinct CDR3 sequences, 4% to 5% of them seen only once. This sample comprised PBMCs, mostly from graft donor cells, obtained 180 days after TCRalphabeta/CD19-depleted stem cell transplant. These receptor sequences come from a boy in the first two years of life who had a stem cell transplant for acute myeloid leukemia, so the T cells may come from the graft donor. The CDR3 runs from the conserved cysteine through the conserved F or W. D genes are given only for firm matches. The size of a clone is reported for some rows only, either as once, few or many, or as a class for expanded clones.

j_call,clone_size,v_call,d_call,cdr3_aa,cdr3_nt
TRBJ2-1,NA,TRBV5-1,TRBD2,CASSFGGGPYNEQFF,TGCGCCAGCAGCTTTGGCGGGGGTCCTTACAATGAGCAGTTCTTC
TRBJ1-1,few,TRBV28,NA,CASSLSAIGAFF,TGTGCCAGCAGTTTAAGTGCTATAGGGGCTTTCTTT
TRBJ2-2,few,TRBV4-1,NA,CASSLSGGTGYTGELFF,TGCGCCAGCAGCCTCTCGGGAGGGACAGGCTACACCGGGGAGCTGTTTTTT
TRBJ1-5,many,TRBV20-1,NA,CSARDPRDQPQHF,TGCAGTGCTAGAGATCCAAGGGATCAGCCCCAGCATTTT
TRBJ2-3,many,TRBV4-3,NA,CASSQANGPTRTDTQYF,TGCGCCAGCAGCCAAGCAAATGGACCGACCCGCACAGATACGCAGTATTTT
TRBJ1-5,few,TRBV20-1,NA,CSARATRDQPQHF,TGCAGTGCTAGAGCGACACGCGATCAGCCCCAGCATTTT
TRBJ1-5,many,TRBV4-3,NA,CASSQDYHRAQQPQHF,TGCGCCAGCAGCCAAGATTACCACAGGGCGCAACAGCCCCAGCATTTT
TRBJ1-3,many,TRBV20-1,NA,CSARGWDRSRNTIYF,TGCAGTGCTAGAGGTTGGGATCGGAGTAGAAACACCATATATTTT
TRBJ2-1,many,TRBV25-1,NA,CASSEPTKGVNEQFF,TGTGCCAGCAGTGAACCTACTAAAGGGGTCAATGAGCAGTTCTTC
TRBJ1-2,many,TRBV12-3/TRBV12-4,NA,CASRIGYGYTF,TGTGCCAGCAGGATTGGGTATGGCTACACCTTC
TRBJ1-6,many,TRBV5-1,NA,CASSEDSRSYNSPLHF,TGCGCCAGCAGCGAGGACAGCCGCTCCTATAATTCACCCCTCCACTTT
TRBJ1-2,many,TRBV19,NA,CASSKRRDRQYYGYTF,TGTGCCAGTAGTAAACGGCGGGACCGCCAGTACTATGGCTACACCTTC
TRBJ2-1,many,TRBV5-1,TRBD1,CASSFGQGPYNEQFF,TGCGCCAGCAGCTTCGGACAGGGACCCTACAATGAGCAGTTCTTC
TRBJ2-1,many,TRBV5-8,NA,CASSFYRAVNNEQFF,TGTGCCAGCAGCTTTTACAGGGCCGTCAACAATGAGCAGTTCTTC
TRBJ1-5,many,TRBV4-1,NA,CASSQVGVGGGNQPQHF,TGCGCCAGCAGCCAAGTGGGAGTGGGAGGGGGCAATCAGCCCCAGCATTTT
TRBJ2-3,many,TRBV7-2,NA,CASSPRGGSTDTQYF,TGTGCCAGCAGCCCTAGAGGTGGGAGCACAGATACGCAGTATTTT
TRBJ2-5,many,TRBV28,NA,CASSLLFSSKTQYF,TGTGCCAGCAGTTTATTATTTTCTTCGAAGACCCAGTACTTC
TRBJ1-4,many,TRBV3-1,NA,CASSQEGAGGRKLFF,TGTGCCAGCAGCCAAGAGGGGGCCGGGGGGCGAAAACTGTTTTTT
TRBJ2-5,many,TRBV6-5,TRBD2,CASSPGVLAGKETQYF,TGTGCCAGCAGCCCCGGAGTACTAGCGGGGAAGGAGACCCAGTACTTC
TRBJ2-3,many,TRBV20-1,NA,CSAPSRPAPTDTQYF,TGCAGTGCTCCCTCCCGCCCTGCTCCCACAGATACGCAGTATTTT
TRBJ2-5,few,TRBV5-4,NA,CASSTRDSSLRTQYF,TGTGCCAGCAGCACGCGGGACAGCTCGCTAAGAACCCAGTACTTC
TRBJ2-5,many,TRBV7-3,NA,CASRLSGRSGTQYF,TGTGCCAGCAGACTTTCGGGCCGTTCGGGGACCCAGTACTTC
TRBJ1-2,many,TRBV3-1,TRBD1,CASSQDFRGKIYGYTF,TGTGCCAGCAGCCAAGATTTCAGGGGGAAAATTTATGGCTACACCTTC
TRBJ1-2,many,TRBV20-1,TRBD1,CSAPTGDYGYTF,TGCAGTGCACCCACAGGGGACTATGGCTACACCTTC
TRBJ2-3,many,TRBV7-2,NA,CASSLRTLRTDTQYF,TGTGCCAGCAGCTTACGGACACTCCGCACAGATACGCAGTATTTT
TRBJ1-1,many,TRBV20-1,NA,CSARYGPNTEAFF,TGCAGTGCTAGATACGGACCGAACACTGAAGCTTTCTTT
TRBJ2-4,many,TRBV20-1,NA,CSATPVAKNIQYF,TGCAGTGCTACACCCGTAGCCAAAAACATTCAGTACTTC
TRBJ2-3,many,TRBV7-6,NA,CASSLAPLVTDTQYF,TGTGCCAGCAGCTTAGCGCCACTAGTCACAGATACGCAGTATTTT
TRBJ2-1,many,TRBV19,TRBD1,CASSRDRGDEQFF,TGTGCCAGTAGTAGGGACAGGGGGGATGAGCAGTTCTTC
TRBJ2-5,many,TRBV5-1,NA,CASSLWGETQYF,TGCGCCAGCAGCTTGTGGGGAGAGACCCAGTACTTC
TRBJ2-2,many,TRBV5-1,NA,CASAAMVTGELFF,TGCGCCAGCGCCGCAATGGTCACCGGGGAGCTGTTTTTT
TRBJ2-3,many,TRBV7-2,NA,CASSRGTDRTTDTQYF,TGTGCCAGCAGCCGAGGGACGGACCGAACCACAGATACGCAGTATTTT
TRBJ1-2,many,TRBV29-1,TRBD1,CSVDGAEYPGQDFGYTF,TGCAGCGTTGATGGGGCGGAGTACCCGGGACAGGATTTTGGCTACACCTTC
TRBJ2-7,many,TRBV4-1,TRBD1,CASNFPGQGTYEQYF,TGCGCCAGCAATTTCCCGGGACAGGGGACCTACGAGCAGTACTTC
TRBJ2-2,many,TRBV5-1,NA,CASSRNSGTNTGELFF,TGCGCCAGCAGCAGAAACAGCGGTACGAACACCGGGGAGCTGTTTTTT
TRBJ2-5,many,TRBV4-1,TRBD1,CASSQDWVQGAREETQYF,TGCGCCAGCAGCCAAGATTGGGTCCAGGGGGCGCGGGAAGAGACCCAGTACTTC
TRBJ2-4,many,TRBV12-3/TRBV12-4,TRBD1,CASSFEGAQVQYF,TGTGCCAGCAGTTTTGAGGGGGCCCAGGTGCAGTACTTC
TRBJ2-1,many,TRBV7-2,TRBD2,CASSLAGASGTYNEQFF,TGTGCCAGCAGCTTAGCGGGGGCTAGCGGGACCTACAATGAGCAGTTCTTC
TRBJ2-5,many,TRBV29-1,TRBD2,CSVDSGGEETQYF,TGCAGCGTAGATAGCGGGGGAGAAGAGACCCAGTACTTC
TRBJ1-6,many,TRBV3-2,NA,CASSPGQRSSPLHF,TGTGCCAGCAGCCCCGGACAGAGGAGTTCACCCCTCCACTTT
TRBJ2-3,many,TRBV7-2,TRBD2,CASSRAGADTQYF,TGTGCCAGCAGCCGGGCGGGGGCAGATACGCAGTATTTT
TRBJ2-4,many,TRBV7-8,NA,CASSATRVSAKNIQYF,TGTGCCAGCAGCGCGACTAGGGTTTCGGCCAAAAACATTCAGTACTTC
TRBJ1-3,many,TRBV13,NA,CASSFWGTGNTIYF,TGTGCCAGCAGCTTCTGGGGGACTGGAAACACCATATATTTT
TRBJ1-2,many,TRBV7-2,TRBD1,CASSLSGTANYGYTF,TGTGCCAGCAGCTTATCCGGGACAGCTAACTATGGCTACACCTTC
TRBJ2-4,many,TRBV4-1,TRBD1,CASKGQGENIQYF,TGCGCCAGCAAAGGACAGGGGGAAAACATTCAGTACTTC
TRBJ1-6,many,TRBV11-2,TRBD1,CASSLARTGKNSPLHF,TGTGCCAGCAGCTTAGCCAGGACAGGGAAAAATTCACCCCTCCACTTT
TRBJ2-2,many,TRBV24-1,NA,CATSDTGELFF,TGTGCCACCTCCGACACCGGGGAGCTGTTTTTT
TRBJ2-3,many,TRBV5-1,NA,CASSWTPSTDTQYF,TGCGCCAGCAGTTGGACACCTAGCACAGATACGCAGTATTTT
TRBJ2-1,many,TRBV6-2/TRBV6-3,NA,CASIIDGLGRSNEQFF,TGTGCCAGCATTATAGACGGGCTAGGACGAAGCAATGAGCAGTTCTTC
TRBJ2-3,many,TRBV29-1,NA,CSVEGSDTQYF,TGCAGCGTTGAAGGATCAGATACGCAGTATTTT
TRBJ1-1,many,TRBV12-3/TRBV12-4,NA,CASSSPGRVNTEAFF,TGTGCCAGCAGTTCGCCGGGGCGGGTGAACACTGAAGCTTTCTTT
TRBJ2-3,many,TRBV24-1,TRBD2,CATSDPGLAGTDTQYF,TGTGCCACCAGTGACCCTGGACTAGCTGGGACAGATACGCAGTATTTT
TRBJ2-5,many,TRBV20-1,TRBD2,CSGRLAGETQYF,TGCAGTGGGAGACTAGCGGGAGAGACCCAGTACTTC
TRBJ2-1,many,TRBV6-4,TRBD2,CASSANGTSGGASEQFF,TGTGCCAGCAGTGCCAACGGGACTAGCGGGGGGGCAAGTGAGCAGTTCTTC
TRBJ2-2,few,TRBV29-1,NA,CSVELFGRGTGELFF,TGCAGCGTTGAGCTGTTTGGAAGGGGCACCGGGGAGCTGTTTTTT
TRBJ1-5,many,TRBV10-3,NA,CAISEWSQDQPQHF,TGTGCCATCAGTGAGTGGTCGCAAGATCAGCCCCAGCATTTT